This TCR beta chain was sequenced for a study of tumor-infiltrating lymphocytes in localized non-small cell lung cancer. Study background: Several tumor histologies, both smoking statuses, and some post-neoadjuvant chemotherapy samples were included.

Findings of the study overall: Only some patients had TCR sequencing, depending on available tissue. No T-cell fraction difference was seen between IM1 and IM2 tumors. Different pieces of the same tissue were used for each assay.

The protocol was immunoSEQ multiplex PCR, while the TCRdb copy is restricted to in-frame clones and leaves out a portion. The sample includes some 13,000 clones, about two thirds of them seen just once. Germline V CDR1 and CDR2: SNHLY, FYNNEI. Trimming removed 6 bases at V and 7 bases at J, with 16 bases between. CDR3 size: 14 residues. Comments on this clone: No antigen is known for it.

V and J are TRBV2 and TRBJ1-5; a possible D gene is TRBD1 (5 bases). What was sequenced was uninvolved lung tissue not adjacent to the tumor. This clonotype was obtained from a human donor with non-small cell lung cancer. CDR3 coding DNA: TGTGCCAGCAGCGCAGGGAGCCGAAGGCAGCCCCAGCATTTT. Translating it yields CASSAGSRRQPQHF.